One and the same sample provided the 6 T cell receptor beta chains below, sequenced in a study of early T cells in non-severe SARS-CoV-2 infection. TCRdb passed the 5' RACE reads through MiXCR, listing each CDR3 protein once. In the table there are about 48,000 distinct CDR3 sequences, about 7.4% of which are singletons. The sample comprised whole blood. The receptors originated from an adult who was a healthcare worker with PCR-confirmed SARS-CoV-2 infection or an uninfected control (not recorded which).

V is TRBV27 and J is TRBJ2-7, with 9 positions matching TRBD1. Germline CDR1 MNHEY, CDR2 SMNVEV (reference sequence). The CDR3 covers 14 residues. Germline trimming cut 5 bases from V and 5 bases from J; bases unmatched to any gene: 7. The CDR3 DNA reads TGTGCCAGCAGTGAAGGGGACAGGGTACACGAGCAGTACTTC. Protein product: CASSEGDRVHEQYF.

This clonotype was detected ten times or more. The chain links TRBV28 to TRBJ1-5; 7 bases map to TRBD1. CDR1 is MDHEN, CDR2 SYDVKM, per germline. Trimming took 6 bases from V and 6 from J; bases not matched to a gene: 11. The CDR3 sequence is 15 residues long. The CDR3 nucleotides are TGTGCCAGCAGGCCTTACACAGGGGCGGGTCAGCCCCAGCATTTT. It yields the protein CASRPYTGAGQPQHF.

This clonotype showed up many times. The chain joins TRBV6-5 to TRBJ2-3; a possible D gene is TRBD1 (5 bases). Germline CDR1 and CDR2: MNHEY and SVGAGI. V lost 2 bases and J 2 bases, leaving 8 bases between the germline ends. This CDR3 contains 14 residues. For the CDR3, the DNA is TGTGCCAGCAGTTACAGACAGACCACAGATACGCAGTATTTT. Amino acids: CASSYRQTTDTQYF.

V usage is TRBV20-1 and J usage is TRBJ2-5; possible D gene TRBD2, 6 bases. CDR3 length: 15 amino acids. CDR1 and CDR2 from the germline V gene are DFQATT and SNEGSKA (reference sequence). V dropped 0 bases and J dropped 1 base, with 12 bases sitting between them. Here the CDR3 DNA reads TGCAGTGCTAGAGATCCGCGGGGTAGCCAAGAGACCCAGTACTTC. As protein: CSARDPRGSQETQYF.

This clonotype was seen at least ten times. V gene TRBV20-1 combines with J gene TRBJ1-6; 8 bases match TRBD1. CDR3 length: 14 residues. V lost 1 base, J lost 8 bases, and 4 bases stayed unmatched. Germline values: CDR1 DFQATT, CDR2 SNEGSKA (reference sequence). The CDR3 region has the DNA TGCAGTGCTAGAGGGGGACAGGAGTATTCACCCCTCCACTTT. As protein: CSARGGQEYSPLHF.

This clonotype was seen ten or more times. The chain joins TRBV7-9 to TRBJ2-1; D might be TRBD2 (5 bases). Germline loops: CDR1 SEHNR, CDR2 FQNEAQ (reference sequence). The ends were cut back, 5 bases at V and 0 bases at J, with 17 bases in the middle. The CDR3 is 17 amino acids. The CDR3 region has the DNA TGTGCCAGCAGCCGTGTTTGGACTGACGACTCCTACAATGAGCAGTTCTTC. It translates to CASSRVWTDDSYNEQFF.